This T cell receptor beta chain was obtained from a study of blood T cell repertoires in COVID-19. Study-wide context: Nucleic acid was either cDNA or gDNA, and it came from T cells, B-cell-depleted T cells, or PBMCs.

The CDR3 length is 12 residues. V dropped 3 bases and J dropped 5 bases, with 5 bases sitting between them. Germline values: CDR1 MNHEY, CDR2 SMNVEV (reference sequence). As originally analysed: Counts of nucleated cells, estimated from reference gene primer amplification, were obtained. Sequenced by immunoSEQ multiplex PCR; TCRdb stores in-frame clones only, minus some. V, J and clone size are those of that table, while D and trimming were read from the DNA. The profile covers around 150,000 clones, with 70% to 90% appearing a single time and less than 3.5% taken by the ten largest. The source is a man between 70 and 80 years old with acute or convalescent COVID-19. Source material: peripheral blood. This chain links TRBV27 with TRBJ1-5; D is unresolved. The CDR3 DNA reads as TGTGCCAGCAGTTTTCCAGATCAGCCCCAGCATTTT. Translated, it gives CASSFPDQPQHF.